The clone carrying this T cell receptor (beta chain) was seen ten or more times. The record originates from a study of T cells after yellow fever vaccination. Study summary: Preparing low-cell-number fractions relied on SMART-Seq v4 Ultra Low Input.

Conversion of TCR transcripts into cDNA relied on 5'RACE template switching, which added a universal primer site and UMIs. TCRdb reprocessed the 5' RACE reads with MiXCR, giving one entry per CDR3 protein. The table shows about 360,000 distinct CDR3 sequences, with 6.2% occurring only once. After removal of 2 bases from V and 6 bases from J, the junction contained 5 bases not matched to a gene. Germline CDR1 is SGHTA and CDR2 is FQGNSA. The CDR3 sequence is 15 residues long. This clonotype was obtained from a man in his thirties or forties who received the YFV17D yellow fever vaccine. The chain employs TRBV7-2 and TRBJ2-7; 12 bases line up with TRBD1. Source: PBMCs, taken 5 days after the yellow fever booster vaccination. This chain's CDR3 is CASSLTGTGGVEQYF. DNA for the CDR3: TGTGCCAGCAGCTTAACCGGGACAGGGGGCGTCGAGCAGTACTTC.